Following are 5 T cell receptor beta chains from one sample sequenced in a study of blood T cell repertoires in COVID-19. TCRdb keeps only in-frame clones here, not all; method: immunoSEQ multiplex PCR. The sample comprises 450,000 or so clones, about 88% of which are singletons, and approximately 0.9% rests with the top ten. Source material: peripheral blood. Every receptor here comes from a man aged 18 to 30 with COVID-19, enrolled during active disease.

V usage is TRBV5-8 and J usage is TRBJ2-7, with 9 bases that match TRBD1. V lost 0 bases, J lost 3 bases, and 1 base stayed unmatched. Germline CDR1 reads SGHTS; CDR2 reads YDEGEE. The CDR3 length is 14 residues. The DNA of the CDR3 is TGTGCCAGCAGCTTGGACAGGGGGCGCTACGAGCAGTACTTC. Its protein product is CASSLDRGRYEQYF.

The chain joins TRBV7-9 to TRBJ1-3; the D is unclear. The V and J ends lost 2 bases and 11 bases respectively, with 7 bases between them. This CDR3 has 11 residues. The V gene's germline CDR1 is SEHNR and CDR2 FQNEAQ (reference sequence). CDR3 coding DNA: TGTGCCAGCAGCTTAAATAGCGCCATATATTTT. Its translation is CASSLNSAIYF.

V is TRBV10-2 and J is TRBJ2-1, with TRBD2 matching 11 bases. Germline CDR1 is WSHSY and CDR2 is SAAADI. With V trimmed by 3 bases and J by 7 bases, 8 bases remained unmatched. This CDR3 spans 16 amino acids. In nucleotides, the CDR3 is TGCGCCAGCAGTGACTCTCTAGCGGGAGGTAGTAATGAGCAGTTCTTC. Translated, it gives CASSDSLAGGSNEQFF.

The chain uses TRBV7-6 and TRBJ2-1; 14 nucleotides agree with TRBD2. CDR1 SGHVS and CDR2 FNYEAQ come from the germline V gene. This CDR3 is built from 17 residues. After removal of 4 bases from V and 1 base from J, the junction contained 3 bases not matched to a gene. The CDR3 nucleotides read TGTGCCAGCAGCTACGGGACTAGCGGGGGTTCCTACAATGAGCAGTTCTTC. Encoded protein: CASSYGTSGGSYNEQFF.

This clone was counted ten times or more. The rearrangement joins TRBV7-2 to TRBJ2-3, with 8 bases identical to TRBD1. J gave up 10 bases and V 5 bases, and 8 bases lay outside the gene matches. The germline V gene encodes CDR1 SGHTA and CDR2 FQGNSA. The CDR3 runs 13 residues. Written as DNA, the CDR3 is TGTGCCAGCAGCCTCCGGGACAGGAGAGCGCAGTATTTT. Protein: CASSLRDRRAQYF.